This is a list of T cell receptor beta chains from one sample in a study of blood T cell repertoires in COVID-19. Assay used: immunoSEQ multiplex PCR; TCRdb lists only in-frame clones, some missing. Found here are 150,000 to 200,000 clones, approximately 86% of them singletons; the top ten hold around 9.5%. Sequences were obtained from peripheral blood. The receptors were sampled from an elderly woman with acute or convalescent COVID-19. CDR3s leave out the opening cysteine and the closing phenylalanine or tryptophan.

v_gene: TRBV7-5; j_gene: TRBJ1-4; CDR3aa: ARITRFGEKLF
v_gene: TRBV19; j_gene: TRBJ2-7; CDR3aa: ASSYDRDYEQY
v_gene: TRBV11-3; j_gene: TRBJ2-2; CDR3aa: ASSLGARTGELF
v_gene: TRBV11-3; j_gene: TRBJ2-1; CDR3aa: ASSLRLAAYNEQF
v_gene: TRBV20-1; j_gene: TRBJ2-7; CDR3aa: SAQRSAEQY
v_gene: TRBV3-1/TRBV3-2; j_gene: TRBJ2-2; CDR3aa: ASSQVARSGELF
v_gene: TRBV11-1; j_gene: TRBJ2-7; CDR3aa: ASSSGQGPYEQY
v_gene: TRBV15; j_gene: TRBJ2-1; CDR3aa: ATGRDSPGLAGGEQF
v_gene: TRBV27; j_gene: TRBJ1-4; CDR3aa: ASSLRGKDEKLF
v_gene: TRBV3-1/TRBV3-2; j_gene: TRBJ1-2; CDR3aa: ASSQQGTTYGYT
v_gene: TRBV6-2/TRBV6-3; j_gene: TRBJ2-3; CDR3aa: ASSGRLAGVRDGTQY
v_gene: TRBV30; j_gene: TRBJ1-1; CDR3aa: AWRRVDTEAF
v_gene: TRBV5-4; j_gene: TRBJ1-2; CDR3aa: ASSLDGYGYT
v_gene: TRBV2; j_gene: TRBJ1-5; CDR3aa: ASGVRGNQPQH
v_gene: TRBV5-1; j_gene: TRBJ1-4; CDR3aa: ASSDRGRIATNEKLF
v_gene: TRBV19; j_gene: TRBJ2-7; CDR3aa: ASVDYEQY
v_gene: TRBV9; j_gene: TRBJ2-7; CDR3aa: ASSVDPGLTYEQY
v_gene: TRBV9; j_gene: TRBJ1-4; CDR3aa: ASSLTGTGGEKLF
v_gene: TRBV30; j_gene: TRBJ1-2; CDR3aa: AWSEETGYGYT
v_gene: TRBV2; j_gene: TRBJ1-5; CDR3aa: ASSETGGENQPQH
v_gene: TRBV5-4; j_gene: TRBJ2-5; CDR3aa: ASSAGTSGSGAAETQY
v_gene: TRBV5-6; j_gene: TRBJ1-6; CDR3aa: ASSLDRGNSPLH
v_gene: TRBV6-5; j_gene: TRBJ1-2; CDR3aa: ASTRGPGSYGYT
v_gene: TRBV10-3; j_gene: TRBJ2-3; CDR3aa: AISEGLAGLPDTQY
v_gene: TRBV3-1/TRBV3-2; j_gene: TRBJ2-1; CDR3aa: ASSHHRLAGGPNEQF
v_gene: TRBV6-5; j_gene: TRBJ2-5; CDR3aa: ASSYSRGETQY
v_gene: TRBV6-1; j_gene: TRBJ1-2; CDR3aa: ASSEASGYT
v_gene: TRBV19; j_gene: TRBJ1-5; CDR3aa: ASSIAGRGSNQPQH
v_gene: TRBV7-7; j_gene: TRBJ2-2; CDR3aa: ASGLGARAGELF
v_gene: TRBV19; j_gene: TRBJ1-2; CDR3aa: ASSIYPGGYT
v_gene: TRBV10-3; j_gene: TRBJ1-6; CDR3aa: ASGTGENSPLH
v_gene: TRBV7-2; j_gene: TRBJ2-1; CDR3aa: ASIPSSGGVYNEQF
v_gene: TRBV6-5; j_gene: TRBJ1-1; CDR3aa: ASRPRGAEAF
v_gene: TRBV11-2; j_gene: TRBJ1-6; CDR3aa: ASSADRSHNSPLH
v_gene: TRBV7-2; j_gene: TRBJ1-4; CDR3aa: ASSPGNEKLF
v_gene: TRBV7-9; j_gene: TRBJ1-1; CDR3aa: ASSPDRVTEAF
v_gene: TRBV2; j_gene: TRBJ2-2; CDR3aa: ASSLARGGTGELF
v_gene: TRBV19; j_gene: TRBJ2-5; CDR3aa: ASSDTDQETQY
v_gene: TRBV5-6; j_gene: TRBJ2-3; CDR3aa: ASSLRASLTDTQY
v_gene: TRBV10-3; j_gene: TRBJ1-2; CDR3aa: AISESGQGGYT
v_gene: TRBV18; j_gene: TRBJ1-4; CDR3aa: ASSRTAGSDEKLF
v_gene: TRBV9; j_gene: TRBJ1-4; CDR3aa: ASSQGQGTLF
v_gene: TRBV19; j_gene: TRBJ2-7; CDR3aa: ASTPGQKGSISSYEQY
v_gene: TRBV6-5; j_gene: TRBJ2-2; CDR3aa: ASMLAGTGELF
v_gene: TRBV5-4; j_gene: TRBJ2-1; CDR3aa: ASSLGVSSSYNEQF
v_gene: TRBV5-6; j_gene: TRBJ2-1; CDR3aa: ASSPRAGGGHNEQF
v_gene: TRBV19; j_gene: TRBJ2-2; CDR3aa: ASTFSGSTGELF
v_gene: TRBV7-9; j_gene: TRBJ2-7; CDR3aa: ASSLAVSTSTQY
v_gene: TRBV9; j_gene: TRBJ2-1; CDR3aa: ASSVGSGGMYEQF
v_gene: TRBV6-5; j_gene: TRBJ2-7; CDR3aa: ASREGGPNEQY
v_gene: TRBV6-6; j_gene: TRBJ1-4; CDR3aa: ASGTTGQRYEKLF